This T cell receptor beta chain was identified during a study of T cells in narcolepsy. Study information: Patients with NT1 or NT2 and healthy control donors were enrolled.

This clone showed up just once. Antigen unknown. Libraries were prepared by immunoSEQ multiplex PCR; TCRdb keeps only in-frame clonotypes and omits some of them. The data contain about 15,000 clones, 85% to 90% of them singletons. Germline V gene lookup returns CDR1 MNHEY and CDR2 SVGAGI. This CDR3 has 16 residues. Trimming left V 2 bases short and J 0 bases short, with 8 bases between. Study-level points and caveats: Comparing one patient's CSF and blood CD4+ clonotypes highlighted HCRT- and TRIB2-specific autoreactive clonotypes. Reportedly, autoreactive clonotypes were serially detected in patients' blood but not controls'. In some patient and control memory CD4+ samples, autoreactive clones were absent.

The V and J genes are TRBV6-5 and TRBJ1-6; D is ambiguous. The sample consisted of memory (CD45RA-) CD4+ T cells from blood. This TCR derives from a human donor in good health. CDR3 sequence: CASSYEPVSYNSPLHF. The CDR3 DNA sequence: TGTGCCAGCAGTTACGAACCGGTCTCCTATAATTCACCCCTCCACTTT.